This TCR beta chain was recovered during a study of identical twins (TCRdb year 2016). Concerning the study at large: To test whether fetal clonotypes persist, this study deep-sequenced TCR alpha and beta repertoires from monozygotic twins, from unrelated adults of various ages, and from cord blood. To rule out contamination, the twin experiments were replicated at different times with different library preparation protocols.

The protocol used for the library was 5' RACE. For sequencing, an Illumina HiSeq 2000 was employed. A universal primer binding site was added through template switching, and the final cDNA carried a unique molecular identifier so that TCR cDNA molecules could be counted accurately. Specific primers in the conserved constant-segment region were used to synthesize first-strand cDNA for the TCR alpha and beta chains. To control for contamination, each cDNA library was double barcoded with a SMART-Mk sample barcode plus Illumina barcodes. TruSeq adapter sequences, together with Illumina sample barcodes, were added in two successive PCR steps. The Illumina HiSeq platform was used with custom primers to sequence TCR alpha and beta cDNA libraries. The original methods were these. MiGEC was used to process raw reads and extract unique molecular identifiers, and MiXCR was used to find CDR3 positions. Recombination models were inferred per individual with the repgenHMM and IGoR tools using an EM algorithm. Shared clonotypes were analyzed with the tcR package in R, and sharing was normalized by the product of cloneset sizes. To study raw recombination free of thymic and clonal selection effects, out-of-frame nonproductive sequences were analyzed. In-frame beta chains were kept once TCRdb had trimmed the public reads at Q25 with fastp and called clones with MiXCR. Identical CDR3 proteins give one entry, which carries the most common genes and DNA. TCRdb, not the authors, supplied the V and J calls. For this sample the table gives over 550,000 distinct CDR3 sequences, of which 7.1% were detected only once. 1.5% to 2% of the sample is taken by the ten largest.

Paper-wide results and their limitations: In monozygotic twins, recombination models systematically underestimated out-of-frame TCR alpha sharing, but the models matched the sharing seen between unrelated individuals. Compared with coincidental sharing between unrelated individuals, an excess of low generation-probability sequences was observed among out-of-frame TCR alpha sequences shared between twins. Because the same donors could not be followed over many years, conclusions were based on cross-sectional statistical analysis. Fewer insertions were carried by abundant cord blood beta clonotypes, a similar but weaker trend appeared in young adult naive repertoires, and no such trend appeared in memory repertoires. Invariant T cells such as MAIT and iNKT could partly confound zero-insertion analyses, although diverse VJ usage argued against such confounding for most clonotypes. Excess twin sharing in beta out-of-frame sequences was weaker because fewer shared sequences lowered the signal-to-noise ratio.

With regard to this clonotype: It has no known antigen specificity. Base quality data are lacking; no much larger clone is found one base away.

Only healthy Caucasian donors were included. Three pairs of female monozygotic twins, all aged about 18 to 30 years, made up the twin cohort. Peripheral blood mononuclear cells were used as the source from which RNA for TCR libraries was isolated. The CDR3 runs 15 amino acids, cysteine and phenylalanine included. Just CDR3 DNA is preserved here, 45 bases in frame from base 1. V is clipped by 1 base and J by 4 bases, and the sequence between their germline boundaries is 10 bases long. The germline V gene yields SGHTA for CDR1 and FQGTGA for CDR2. These sequences were also reported in another study, on yellow fever vaccine responses in identical twins. As the second publication notes: The T cell response to vaccination in identical twins was reported by the authors to appear partly convergent and partly personalized. Focusing on identical twins, the study followed the T cell clones that responded to the vaccine, and did so with precision.

Input material: PBMCs. The V gene is TRBV7-3 and the J gene is TRBJ2-2; no D gene call is confident. This TCR was recovered from a woman aged 18-29 years in good health. The DNA reads TGTGCCAGCAGCTTAAGCTCGGGTGGCACCGGGGAGCTGTTTTTT. The resulting protein is CASSLSSGGTGELFF.